This T cell receptor beta chain came from a study of beta chain features in type 1 diabetes. Study-level background: The study found patients and healthy donors alike in age, gender and cell yields.

CDR1 is MNHEY and CDR2 is SVGAGI in the germline V gene. The CDR3 is made up of 12 amino acids. Deletions cut 6 bases from V and 0 bases from J, with 2 bases between. Comment on this clone: Antigen specificity is unknown.

Findings and limits, study-wide: All four CD4+ subsets of Type 1 diabetes patients contained TCRB CDR3s that were moderately but significantly shorter.

Purity of each sorted population was above 95%. The sequenced template was cDNA made from the entire isolated RNA. Repertoires were generated with immunoSEQ multiplex PCR, while TCRdb's copy carries only in-frame clones and drops some. This sample carries fewer than 500,000 clones, approximately 15% of them seen once, and the ten largest clones take about 0.04%. J is TRBJ2-2 and V is TRBV6-5; unclear D gene. The receptor was isolated from a man aged 25 to 45 in good health. The sample taken for sequencing was naive CD4+ T cells from blood. This CDR3 is CASSSNTGELFF. In nucleotides, the CDR3 is TGTGCCAGCAGCTCGAACACCGGGGAGCTGTTTTTT.